The 11 T cell receptor beta chains given below trace back to one sample, sequenced in a study of cytomegalovirus exposure and HLA in healthy donors (dated by TCRdb to the late 2010s). Libraries were built with the immunoSEQ multiplex PCR assay. A mixture of 60 forward primers for TCR Vbeta segments and 13 reverse primers for TCR Jbeta segments was used in the multiplex PCR. In its TCRdb copy, this immuneACCESS table keeps in-frame sequences only and misses some clones. Where compared with another copy, unresolved V genes explain less than half of these, and the others have no known cause. This sample gives about 110,000 clones in total; roughly 86% of them show up just once. The ten biggest clones cover less than 2% of the sample. Sample: PBMCs. The receptors originated from a middle-aged man in good health and CMV-seronegative.

This clone was observed a handful of times. This chain connects TRBV5-1 to TRBJ1-3; possibly TRBD1 for D (6 bases). The V end was cut by 4 bases, the J end by 0 bases, with 14 bases between. Germline V lookup: CDR1 SGHRS, CDR2 YFSETQ. The CDR3 extends over 16 amino acids. The CDR3 region is CASSTQTGLSGNTIYF. CDR3 nucleotides: TGCGCCAGCAGCACGCAGACAGGACTCTCTGGAAACACCATATATTTT. Looking up the rest from reference TRBV5-1 and TRBJ1-3 gives the full variable domain: KAGVTQTPRYLIKTRGQQVTLSCSPISGHRSVSWYQQTPGQGLQFLFEYFSETQRNKGNFPGRFSGRQFSNSRSEMNVSTLELGDSALYLCASSTQTGLSGNTIYFGEGSWLTVV.

V and J are TRBV5-4 and TRBJ1-3; TRBD1 matches at 8 bases. Germline V gives CDR1 SGHNT, CDR2 YYREEE (reference sequence). The CDR3 runs to 15 residues. V shed 4 bases, J shed 3 bases, and the junction held 6 bases outside the gene matches. In DNA form, the CDR3 reads TGTGCCAGCAGCCCGGGACAGGCGAGTGGAAACACCATATATTTT. Protein sequence: CASSPGQASGNTIYF.

This chain uses TRBV30 with TRBJ2-1; 8 bases map to TRBD2. The CDR3 extends over 15 amino acids. The V segment lost 7 bases and the J segment 2 bases; nucleotides outside the gene matches: 10. The V gene's germline CDR1 is GTSNPN and CDR2 SVGIG (reference sequence). The CDR3 DNA reads TGTGCCTTACGCCTAACTAGCGGCGCCTACAATGAGCAGTTCTTC. Protein: CALRLTSGAYNEQFF.

This chain joins TRBV6-6 and TRBJ1-2, with 8 bases lining up with TRBD1. After removal of 7 bases from V and 5 bases from J, the junction contained 12 bases not matched to a gene. This CDR3 region has 15 residues. Germline lookup yields CDR1 MNHNY and CDR2 SVGAGI (reference sequence). CDR3 in DNA: TGTGCCAGCACCCGGGGCGGGACAGGCGATTATGGCTACACCTTC. Amino acid sequence: CASTRGGTGDYGYTF.

J is TRBJ1-1 and V is TRBV6-1, with a possible D match to TRBD1 (6 bases). The V end lost 1 base, the J end lost 5 bases, and 11 bases lay between the germline ends. Germline V gives CDR1 MNHNS, CDR2 SASEGT. The CDR3 consists of 14 residues. The CDR3 DNA is TGTGCCAGCAGTGAAGGGGGGCGGGTAACTGAAGCTTTCTTT. It specifies CASSEGGRVTEAFF.

This chain links TRBV9 with TRBJ1-2; possibly TRBD1 for D (6 bases). V was trimmed by 3 bases and J by 8 bases, leaving 17 bases between them. Germline V CDR1 and CDR2: SGDLS, YYNGEE. The CDR3 extends over 14 amino acids. The CDR3: CASSAGGGAGGYTF. The CDR3 region has the DNA TGTGCCAGCAGCGCCGGCGGGGGGGCGGGAGGCTACACCTTC.

V gene TRBV30 combines with J gene TRBJ2-1, with a tentative D call TRBD2 (7 bases). The V end was cut by 0 bases, the J end by 8 bases, with 17 bases between. The CDR3 has 15 amino acids. The germline V gene encodes CDR1 GTSNPN and CDR2 SVGIG (reference sequence). The CDR3 DNA is TGTGCCTGGAGTGTACGCGGGGGCCCCAGGGATGAGCAGTTCTTC. As protein: CAWSVRGGPRDEQFF.

In its sample, this clone was seen a few times. The chain links TRBV6-6 to TRBJ2-7; D is perhaps TRBD2 (5 bases). CDR1 and CDR2 from the germline V gene are MNHNY and SVGAGI (reference sequence). The CDR3 spans 14 residues. V lost 7 bases to trimming and J lost 4 bases, with 17 bases between them. CDR3 coding DNA: TGTGCCAGCACTGCGACCGGGAAATTGTACGAGCAGTACTTC. Its translation: CASTATGKLYEQYF.

DNA of the CDR3: TGTGCCAGCAGCCCCACCCAGCAGGGCGATACGCAGTATTTT. It is translated as CASSPTQQGDTQYF. The chain combines TRBV7-3 with TRBJ2-3; D possibly corresponds to TRBD1 (5 bases). CDR3 length: 14 amino acids. Germline loops: CDR1 SGHTA, CDR2 FQGTGA. Trimming removed 5 bases at V and 6 bases at J, with 15 bases between.

V is TRBV23-1 and J is TRBJ1-4; 7 nucleotides line up with TRBD1. TRBV23-1 is recorded as an ORF, its role being uncertain. J gave up 7 bases and V 4 bases, and 12 bases lay outside the gene matches. There are 16 residues in the CDR3. The CDR3 protein is CASSLPDRTKGEKLFF. The CDR3 DNA reads as TGCGCCAGCAGTCTTCCGGACAGGACCAAGGGTGAAAAACTGTTTTTT.

The chain joins TRBV16 to TRBJ2-3; perhaps TRBD2 as D (6 bases). The CDR3 spans 11 residues. CDR1 is KGHSY and CDR2 is FQNENV in the germline V gene. Between the trimmed V and J ends, which lost 8 bases and 8 bases, there was a span of 11 bases. CDR3 in DNA: TGTGCCAGCCAGAGGGACTTTACGCAGTATTTT. Its translation is CASQRDFTQYF.